The rows below give T cell receptor beta chains drawn from one sample of a study of T cells after yellow fever vaccination. MiXCR, applied by TCRdb to the 5' RACE reads, yields one record per CDR3 protein. The sample includes approximately 550,000 distinct CDR3 sequences, approximately 15% of them seen just once. The source was PBMCs, collected on the day of the yellow fever booster vaccination. Source of these receptors: a man aged 25-40 years who received the YFV17D yellow fever vaccine. Both conserved end residues are part of each CDR3. A D gene is named only where the DNA matches it firmly. Size is omitted from some rows. Given values are once, few, many or a class for expanded clones.

TRBV7-2,NA,TRBJ1-5,NA,CASSFSGGDQPQHF,TGTGCCAGCAGCTTTTCGGGCGGGGATCAGCCCCAGCATTTT
TRBV6-1,NA,TRBJ1-3,NA,CASRIGNTIYF,TGTGCCAGCAGGATCGGAAACACCATATATTTT
TRBV20-1,NA,TRBJ2-7,NA,CSAMPSGYEQYF,TGCAGTGCTATGCCGTCTGGATACGAGCAGTACTTC
TRBV28,NA,TRBJ1-5,NA,CASSPLYGNQPQHF,TGTGCCAGCAGTCCGTTATATGGCAATCAGCCCCAGCATTTT
TRBV14,NA,TRBJ2-5,NA,CASSQDSRAHETQYF,TGTGCCAGCAGCCAAGATAGCAGGGCCCACGAGACCCAGTACTTC
TRBV20-1,few,TRBJ2-2,NA,CSANGAETGELFF,TGCAGTGCTAATGGGGCTGAGACCGGGGAGCTGTTTTTT
TRBV9,few,TRBJ2-3,TRBD2,CASSVEAGGQYF,TGTGCCAGCAGCGTAGAAGCGGGAGGGCAGTATTTT
TRBV7-2,few,TRBJ2-2,TRBD2,CASSYTLAGAGELFF,TGTGCCAGCAGCTACACCCTCGCGGGAGCCGGGGAGCTGTTTTTT
TRBV20-1,few,TRBJ1-1,TRBD1,CSVLQGEAFF,TGCAGTGTCCTACAGGGGGAAGCTTTCTTT
TRBV27,many,TRBJ2-3,TRBD2,CASSFTGGTDTQYF,TGTGCCAGCAGTTTCACGGGGGGAACAGATACGCAGTATTTT
TRBV18,NA,TRBJ1-1,NA,CASSPTVMNTEAFF,TGTGCCAGCTCACCTACGGTCATGAACACTGAAGCTTTCTTT
TRBV6-5,NA,TRBJ2-3,NA,CASSYSMGTDTQYF,TGTGCCAGCAGTTACTCGATGGGCACAGATACGCAGTATTTT